This T cell receptor (beta chain) emerged from a study of blood T cell repertoires in COVID-19. As for the study in general: T cells, B-cell-depleted T cells, or PBMCs provided the cDNA or gDNA that served as material.

Trimming cost V 7 bases and J 7 bases; bases outside gene matches: 22. The CDR3 runs 17 residues. Germline V CDR1 and CDR2: SQVTM, ANQGSEA. Clinical history as reported by participants underpinned cohort assignment. Original analysis: Quantification of nucleated cells was approximated via reference gene primer amplification. The repertoire was sequenced with immunoSEQ multiplex PCR; TCRdb's copy has only in-frame clones and lacks some. V and J calls and clone size are given by that table; D and trimming were obtained from the DNA. This table holds 400,000 to 550,000 clones, 70% to 90% found once. The V gene is TRBV29-1, the J gene TRBJ2-1; 7 bases match TRBD2. The sample was PBMCs or T cells enriched from blood (not recorded which). The receptor was derived from a woman younger than 35 with acute COVID-19. CDR3 sequence: CSAGWGGSVGFRNEQFF. The CDR3 DNA reads as TGCAGCGCAGGGTGGGGCGGGAGTGTTGGGTTTAGGAATGAGCAGTTCTTC.